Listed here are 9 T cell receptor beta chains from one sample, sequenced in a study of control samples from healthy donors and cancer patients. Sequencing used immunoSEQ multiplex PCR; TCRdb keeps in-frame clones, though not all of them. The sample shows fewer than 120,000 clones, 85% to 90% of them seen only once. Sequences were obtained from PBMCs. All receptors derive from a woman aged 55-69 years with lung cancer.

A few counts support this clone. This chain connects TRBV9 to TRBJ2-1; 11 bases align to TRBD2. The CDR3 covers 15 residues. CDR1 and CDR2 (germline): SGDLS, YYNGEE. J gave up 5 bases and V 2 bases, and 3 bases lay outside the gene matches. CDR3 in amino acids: CASSVRLAGNNEQFF. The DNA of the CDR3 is TGTGCCAGCAGCGTCCGACTAGCGGGAAACAATGAGCAGTTCTTC.

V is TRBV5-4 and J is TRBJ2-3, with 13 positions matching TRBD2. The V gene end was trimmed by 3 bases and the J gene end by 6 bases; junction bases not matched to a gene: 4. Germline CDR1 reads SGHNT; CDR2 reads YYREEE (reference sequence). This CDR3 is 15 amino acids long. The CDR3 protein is CASSWGLAGMDTQYF. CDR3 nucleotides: TGTGCCAGCAGCTGGGGACTAGCGGGGATGGATACGCAGTATTTT.

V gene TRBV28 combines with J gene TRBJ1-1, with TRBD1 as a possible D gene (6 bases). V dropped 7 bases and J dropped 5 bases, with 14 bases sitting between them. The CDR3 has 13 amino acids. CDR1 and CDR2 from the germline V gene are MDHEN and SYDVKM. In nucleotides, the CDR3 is TGTGCCAGCAATTCAGGGGAGGTTACTGAAGCTTTCTTT. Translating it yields CASNSGEVTEAFF.

Here the CDR3 reads CASRDGSSYNEQFF. CDR3 in DNA: TGTGCCAGCAGGGACGGGAGCTCCTACAATGAGCAGTTCTTC. This rearrangement joins TRBV5-4 to TRBJ2-1, with a weak D call TRBD2 (6 bases). This CDR3 has 14 amino acids. Trimming took 5 bases from V and 0 from J, leaving 9 bases between them. Germline lookup yields CDR1 SGHNT and CDR2 YYREEE (reference sequence).

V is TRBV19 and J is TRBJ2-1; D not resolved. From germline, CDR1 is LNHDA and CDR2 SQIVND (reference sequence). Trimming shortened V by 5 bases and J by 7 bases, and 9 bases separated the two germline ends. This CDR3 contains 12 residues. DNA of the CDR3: TGTGCCAGTAGTCCTGGGGTGAATGAGCAGTTCTTC. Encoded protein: CASSPGVNEQFF.

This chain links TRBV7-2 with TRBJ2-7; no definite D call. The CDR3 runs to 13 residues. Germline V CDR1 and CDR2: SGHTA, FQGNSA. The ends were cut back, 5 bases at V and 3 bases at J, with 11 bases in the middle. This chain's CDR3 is CASSPPPLYEQYF. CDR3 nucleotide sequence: TGTGCCAGCAGCCCACCCCCCCTCTACGAGCAGTACTTC.

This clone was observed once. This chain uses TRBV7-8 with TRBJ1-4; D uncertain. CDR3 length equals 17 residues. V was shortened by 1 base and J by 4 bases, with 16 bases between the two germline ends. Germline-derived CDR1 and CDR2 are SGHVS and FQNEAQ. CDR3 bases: TGTGCCAGCAGCTTAGAGGCTCGGCTCGACGGTAATGAAAAACTGTTTTTT. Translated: CASSLEARLDGNEKLFF. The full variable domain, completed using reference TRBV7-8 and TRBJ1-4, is GAGVSQSPRYKVAKRGQDVALRCDPISGHVSLFWYQQALGQGPEFLTYFQNEAQLDKSGLPSDRFFAERPEGSVSTLKIQRTQQEDSAVYLCASSLEARLDGNEKLFFGSGTQLSVL.

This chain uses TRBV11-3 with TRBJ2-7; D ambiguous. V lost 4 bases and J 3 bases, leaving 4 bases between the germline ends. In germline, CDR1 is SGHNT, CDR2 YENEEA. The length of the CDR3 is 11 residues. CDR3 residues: CASSSNYEQYF. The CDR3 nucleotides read TGTGCCAGCAGCTCCAACTACGAGCAGTACTTC.

DNA of the CDR3: TGTGCCAGCTCACCACCCGACAGGTTCTATGGCTACACCTTC. The encoded protein is CASSPPDRFYGYTF. The V call is TRBV18, the J call TRBJ1-2; tentatively, D is TRBD1 (6 bases). Germline CDR1 is KGHSH and CDR2 is LQKENI. V lost 0 bases and J 4 bases, leaving 9 bases between the germline ends. This CDR3 is built from 14 residues. Drawing the rest from reference TRBV18 and TRBJ1-2, the complete variable domain is NAGVMQNPRHLVRRRGQEARLRCSPMKGHSHVYWYRQLPEEGLKFMVYLQKENIIDESGMPKERFSAEFPKEGPSILRIQQVVRGDSAAYFCASSPPDRFYGYTFGSGTRLTVV.